This TCR beta chain originates from a study of long-term antiretroviral therapy in people with HIV. Study findings and constraints: Spans of CDR3 length were tighter for HIV repertoires than for controls.

Without exception, participants with HIV were treated in the United States. Until DNA extraction, the samples held between roughly 1-10 million cryopreserved PBMC. Germline-derived CDR1 and CDR2 are SQVTM and ANQGSEA. There are 12 residues in the CDR3. Losses at the gene ends were 6 bases for V and 6 bases for J; bases not matched to a gene: 5. Survey level was the resolution at which the v3.0 immunoSEQ assay ran. This table comes from immunoSEQ multiplex PCR, and its TCRdb copy is limited to in-frame clones, with some not included. The sample shows about 28,000 clones, about nine tenths of them seen only once. By share of the sample, this clone is medium-sized (0.01 to 0.1%). Its antigen is undetermined.

J is TRBJ2-7 and V is TRBV29-1; 10 bases match TRBD1. The sequencing used unsorted PBMCs, collected 3.2 years before starting antiretroviral therapy. This receptor was identified in a man aged 50 or older with HIV. The CDR3 DNA follows: TGCAGCGTGAGACAGGGGGCTAGCGAGCAGTACTTC. Protein: CSVRQGASEQYF.